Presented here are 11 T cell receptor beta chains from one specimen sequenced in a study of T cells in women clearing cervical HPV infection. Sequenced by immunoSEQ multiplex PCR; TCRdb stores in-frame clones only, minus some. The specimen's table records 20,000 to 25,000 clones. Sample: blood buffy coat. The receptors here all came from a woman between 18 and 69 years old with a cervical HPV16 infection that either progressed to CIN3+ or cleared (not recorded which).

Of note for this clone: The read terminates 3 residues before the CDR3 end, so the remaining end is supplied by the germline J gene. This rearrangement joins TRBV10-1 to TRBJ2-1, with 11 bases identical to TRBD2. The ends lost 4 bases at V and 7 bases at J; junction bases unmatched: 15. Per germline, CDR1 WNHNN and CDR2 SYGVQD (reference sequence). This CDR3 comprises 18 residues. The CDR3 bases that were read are TGCGCCAGCAGTGGATACAAATTTAGCGGGAGGGCCGAGAATGAG. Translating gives CASSGYKFSGRAENE. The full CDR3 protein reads CASSGYKFSGRAENEQFF.

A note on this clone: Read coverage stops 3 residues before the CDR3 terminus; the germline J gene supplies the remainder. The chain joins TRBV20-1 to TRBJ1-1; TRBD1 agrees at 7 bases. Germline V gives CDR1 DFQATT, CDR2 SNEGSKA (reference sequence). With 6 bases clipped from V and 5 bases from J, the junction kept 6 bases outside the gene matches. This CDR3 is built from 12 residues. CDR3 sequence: CSAADRRTEAFF. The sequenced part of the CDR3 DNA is TGCAGTGCGGCGGACAGGAGGACTGAA.

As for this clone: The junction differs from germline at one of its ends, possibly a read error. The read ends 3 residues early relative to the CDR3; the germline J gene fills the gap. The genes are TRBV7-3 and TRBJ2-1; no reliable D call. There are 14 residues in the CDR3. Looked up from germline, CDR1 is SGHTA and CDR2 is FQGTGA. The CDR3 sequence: CAGSLSGPRNEQFF. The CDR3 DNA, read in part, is TGTGCCGGCAGCCTATCGGGTCCAAGGAATGAG.

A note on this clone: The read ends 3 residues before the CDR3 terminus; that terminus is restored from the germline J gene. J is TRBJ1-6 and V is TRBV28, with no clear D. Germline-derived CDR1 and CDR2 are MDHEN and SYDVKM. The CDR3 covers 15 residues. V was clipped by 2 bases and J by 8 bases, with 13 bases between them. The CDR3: CASSLMAGSYSPLHF. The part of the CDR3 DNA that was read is TGTGCCAGCAGTTTAATGGCAGGTTCTTATTCACCC.

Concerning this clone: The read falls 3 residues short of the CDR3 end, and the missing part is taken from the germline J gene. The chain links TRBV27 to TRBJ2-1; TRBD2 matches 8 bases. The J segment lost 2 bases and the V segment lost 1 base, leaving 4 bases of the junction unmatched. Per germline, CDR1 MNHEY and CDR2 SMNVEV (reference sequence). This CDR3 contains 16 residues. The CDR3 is CASSLLASGPYNEQFF. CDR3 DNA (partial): TGTGCCAGCAGTTTATTGGCTAGCGGGCCCTACAATGAG.

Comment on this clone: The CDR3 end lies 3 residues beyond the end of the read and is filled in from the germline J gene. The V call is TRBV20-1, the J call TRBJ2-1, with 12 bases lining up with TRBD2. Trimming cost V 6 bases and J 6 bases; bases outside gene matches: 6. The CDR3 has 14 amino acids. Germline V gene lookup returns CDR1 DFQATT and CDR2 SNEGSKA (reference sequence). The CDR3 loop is CSAQTSGSRNEQFF. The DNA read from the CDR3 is TGCAGTGCACAGACTAGCGGGAGCCGCAATGAG.

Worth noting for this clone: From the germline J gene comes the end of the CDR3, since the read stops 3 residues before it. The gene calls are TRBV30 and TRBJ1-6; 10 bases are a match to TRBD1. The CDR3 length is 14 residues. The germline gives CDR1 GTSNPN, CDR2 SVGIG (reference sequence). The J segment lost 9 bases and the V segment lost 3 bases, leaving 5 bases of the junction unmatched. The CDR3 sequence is CAWRRQGAFSPLHF. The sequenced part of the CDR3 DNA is TGTGCCTGGAGGAGACAGGGGGCCTTTTCACCC.

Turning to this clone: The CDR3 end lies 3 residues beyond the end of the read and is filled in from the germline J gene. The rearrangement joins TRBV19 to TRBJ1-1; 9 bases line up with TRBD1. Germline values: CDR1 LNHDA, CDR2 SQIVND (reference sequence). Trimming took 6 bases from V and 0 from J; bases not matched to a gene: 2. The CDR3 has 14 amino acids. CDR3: CASRGDRVNTEAFF. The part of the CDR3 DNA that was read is TGTGCCAGTAGAGGGGACAGGGTGAACACTGAA.

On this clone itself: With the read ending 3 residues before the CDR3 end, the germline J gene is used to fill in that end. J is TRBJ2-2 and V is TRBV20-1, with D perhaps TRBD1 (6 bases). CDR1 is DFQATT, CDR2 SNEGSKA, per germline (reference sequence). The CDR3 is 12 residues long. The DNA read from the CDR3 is TGCAGTGCTCAAGGGGGATATTCACCG. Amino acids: CSAQGGYSP. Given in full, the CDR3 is CSAQGGYSPLFF.

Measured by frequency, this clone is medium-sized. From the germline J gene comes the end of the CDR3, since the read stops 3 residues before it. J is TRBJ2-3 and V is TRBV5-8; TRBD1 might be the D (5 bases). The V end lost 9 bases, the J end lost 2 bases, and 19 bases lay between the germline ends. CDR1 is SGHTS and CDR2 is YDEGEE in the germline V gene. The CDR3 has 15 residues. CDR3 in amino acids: CATGQGGRHTDTQYF. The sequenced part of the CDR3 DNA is TGTGCCACCGGCCAGGGCGGCCGGCACACAGATACG.

The CDR3 DNA, read in part, is TGTGCCAGCAGTGGTTCCCAGGGGAATGAG. It translates to CASSGSQGNE. The whole CDR3 sequence is CASSGSQGNEQFF. The V and J genes are TRBV6-1 and TRBJ2-1; a possible D gene is TRBD1 (6 bases). The observed sequence ends 3 residues before the CDR3 terminus, with the missing tail filled in from the germline J gene. Trimming took off 4 bases at V and 7 bases at J, with 11 bases between the two ends. Germline assignment: CDR1 MNHNS and CDR2 SASEGT. This CDR3 region has 13 residues.